This T cell receptor beta chain was retrieved from a study of OX40 agonist ivuxolimab in advanced cancers. Study overall: Checkpoint inhibitors had been given previously to 35% to 50% of patients. Study results and caveats: Some nonresponders additionally presented with little normalized T-cell clonal expansion. Within 6 weeks, CD4+ and CD8+ blood T cells expanded clonally at 0.1 to 3.0 mg/kg.

Profiled with immunoSEQ multiplex PCR; TCRdb holds only in-frame clones, not every one. This sample has 55,000 to 75,000 clones; approximately 90% occur once, and the top ten carry roughly 1.2%. This CDR3 is built from 16 residues. CDR1 and CDR2 from the germline V gene are LNHDA and SQIVND (reference sequence). The V and J ends lost 3 bases and 1 base respectively, with 12 bases between them. As concerns this clone: Its antigen remains unidentified.

The sequence came from an adult with an advanced solid tumor such as melanoma, head and neck, liver or kidney cancer. The specimen comprised CD4+ or CD8+ T cells sorted from blood, sampled in a trial of the OX40 agonist ivuxolimab. The chain recombines TRBV19 with TRBJ2-2; D possibly corresponds to TRBD1 (7 bases). CDR3 sequence reads: CASSIAGGGNTGELFF. The CDR3 DNA sequence: TGTGCCAGTAGTATCGCAGGGGGAGGGAACACCGGGGAGCTGTTTTTT.